The entry that follows covers one T cell receptor beta chain sequence. Its antigen is not known. Use of 60 Vbeta and 13 Jbeta primers characterized the PCR. Repertoires were generated with immunoSEQ multiplex PCR, while TCRdb's copy carries only in-frame clones and drops some. Here the sample spans about 150,000 clones, less than 85% being singletons. This sample was taken from a study of cytomegalovirus exposure and HLA in healthy donors. Broader study findings: Researchers reported from a later analysis that most CMV-associated TCR beta chains appeared HLA-restricted. An analysis done earlier found most TCR beta V segments productive about 87% or about 30% of the time.

The CDR3 contains 15 residues. Germline V gene data show CDR1 as MDHEN and CDR2 as SYDVKM. V lost 5 bases, J lost 12 bases, and 20 bases lay in between. The TCR comes from a man aged 50-59 years in good health and CMV-seropositive. The chain joins TRBV28 to TRBJ1-6; D remains ambiguous. Sequencing was done on a sample of PBMCs. The CDR3 region is CASSRPARRGKPLHF. DNA of the CDR3: TGTGCCAGCAGTAGGCCCGCAAGAAGAGGTAAACCCCTCCACTTT.